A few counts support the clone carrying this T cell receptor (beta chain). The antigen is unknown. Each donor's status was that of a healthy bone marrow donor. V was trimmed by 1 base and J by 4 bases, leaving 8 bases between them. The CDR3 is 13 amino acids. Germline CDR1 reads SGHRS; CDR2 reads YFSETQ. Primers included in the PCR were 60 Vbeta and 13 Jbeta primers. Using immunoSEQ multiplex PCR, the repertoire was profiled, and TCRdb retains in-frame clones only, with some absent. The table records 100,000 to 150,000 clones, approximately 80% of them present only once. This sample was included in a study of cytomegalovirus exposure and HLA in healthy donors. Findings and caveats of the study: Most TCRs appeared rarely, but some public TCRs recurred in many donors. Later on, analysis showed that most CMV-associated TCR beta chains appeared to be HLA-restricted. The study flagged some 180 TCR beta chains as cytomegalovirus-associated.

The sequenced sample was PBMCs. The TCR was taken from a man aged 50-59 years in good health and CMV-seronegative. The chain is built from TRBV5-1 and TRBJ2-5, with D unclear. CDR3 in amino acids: CASSLNLLETQYF. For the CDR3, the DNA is TGCGCCAGCAGCTTGAACCTATTAGAGACCCAGTACTTC.